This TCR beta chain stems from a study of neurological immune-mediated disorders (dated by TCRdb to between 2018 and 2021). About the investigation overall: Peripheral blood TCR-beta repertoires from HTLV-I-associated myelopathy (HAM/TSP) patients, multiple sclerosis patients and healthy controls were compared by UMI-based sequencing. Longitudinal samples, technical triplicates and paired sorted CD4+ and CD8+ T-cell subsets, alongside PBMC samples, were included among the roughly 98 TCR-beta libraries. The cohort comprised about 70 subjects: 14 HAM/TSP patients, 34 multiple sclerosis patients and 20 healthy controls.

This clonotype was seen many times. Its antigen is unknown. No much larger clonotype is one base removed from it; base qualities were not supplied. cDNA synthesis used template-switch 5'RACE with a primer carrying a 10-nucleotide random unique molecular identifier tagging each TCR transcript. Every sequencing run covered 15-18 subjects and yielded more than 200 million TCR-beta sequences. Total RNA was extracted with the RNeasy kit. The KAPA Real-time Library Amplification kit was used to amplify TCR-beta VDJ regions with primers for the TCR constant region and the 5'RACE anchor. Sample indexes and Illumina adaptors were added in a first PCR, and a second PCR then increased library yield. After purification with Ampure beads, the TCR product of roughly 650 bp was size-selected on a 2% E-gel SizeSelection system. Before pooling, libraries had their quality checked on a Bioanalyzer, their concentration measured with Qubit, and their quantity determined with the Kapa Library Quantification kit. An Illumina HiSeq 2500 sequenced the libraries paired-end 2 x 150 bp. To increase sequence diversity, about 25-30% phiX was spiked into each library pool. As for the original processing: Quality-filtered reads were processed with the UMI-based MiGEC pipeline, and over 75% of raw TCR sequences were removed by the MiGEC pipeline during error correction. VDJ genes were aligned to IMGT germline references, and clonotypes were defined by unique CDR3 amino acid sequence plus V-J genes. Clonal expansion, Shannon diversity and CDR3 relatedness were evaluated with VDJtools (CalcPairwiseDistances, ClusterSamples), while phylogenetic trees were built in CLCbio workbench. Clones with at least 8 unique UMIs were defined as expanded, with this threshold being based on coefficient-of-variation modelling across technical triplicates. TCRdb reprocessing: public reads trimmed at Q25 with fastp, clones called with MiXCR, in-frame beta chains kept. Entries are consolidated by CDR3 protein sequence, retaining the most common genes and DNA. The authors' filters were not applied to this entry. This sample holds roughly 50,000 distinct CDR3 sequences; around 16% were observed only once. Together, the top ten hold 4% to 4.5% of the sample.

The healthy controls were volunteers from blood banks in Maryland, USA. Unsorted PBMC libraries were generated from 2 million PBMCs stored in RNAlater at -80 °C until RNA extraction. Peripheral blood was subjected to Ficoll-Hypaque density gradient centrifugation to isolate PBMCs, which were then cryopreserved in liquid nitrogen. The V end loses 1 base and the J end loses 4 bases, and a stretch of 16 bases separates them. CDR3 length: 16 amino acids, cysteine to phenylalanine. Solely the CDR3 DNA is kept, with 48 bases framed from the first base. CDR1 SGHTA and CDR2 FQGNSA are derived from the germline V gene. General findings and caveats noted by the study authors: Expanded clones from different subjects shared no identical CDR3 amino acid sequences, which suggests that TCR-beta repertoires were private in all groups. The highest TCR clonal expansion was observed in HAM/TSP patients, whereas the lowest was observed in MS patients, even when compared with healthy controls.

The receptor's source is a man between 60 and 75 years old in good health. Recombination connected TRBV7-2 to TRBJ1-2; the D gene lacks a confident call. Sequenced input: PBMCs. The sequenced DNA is TGTGCCAGCAGCTTAGAAGCATCCGGACCGATCTATGGCTACACCTTC. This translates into CASSLEASGPIYGYTF.